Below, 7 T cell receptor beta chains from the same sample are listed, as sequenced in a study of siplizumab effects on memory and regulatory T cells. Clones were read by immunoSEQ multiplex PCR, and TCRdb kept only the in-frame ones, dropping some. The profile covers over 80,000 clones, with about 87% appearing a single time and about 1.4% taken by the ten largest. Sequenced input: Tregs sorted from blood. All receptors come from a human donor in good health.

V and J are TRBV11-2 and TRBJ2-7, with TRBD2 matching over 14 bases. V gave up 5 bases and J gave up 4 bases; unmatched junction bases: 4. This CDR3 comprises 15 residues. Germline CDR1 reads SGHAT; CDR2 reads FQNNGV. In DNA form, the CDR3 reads TGTGCCAGCAGCAGGGGGACTAGCGGGGGATACGAGCAGTACTTC. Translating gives CASSRGTSGGYEQYF. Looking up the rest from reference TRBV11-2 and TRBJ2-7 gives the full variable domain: EAGVAQSPRYKIIEKRQSVAFWCNPISGHATLYWYQQILGQGPKLLIQFQNNGVVDDSQLPKDRFSAERLKGVDSTLKIQPAKLEDSAVYLCASSRGTSGGYEQYFGPGTRLTVT.

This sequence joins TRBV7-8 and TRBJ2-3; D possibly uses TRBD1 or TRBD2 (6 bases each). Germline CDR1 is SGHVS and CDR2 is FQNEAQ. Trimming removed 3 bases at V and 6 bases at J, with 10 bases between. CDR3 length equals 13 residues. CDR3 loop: CASSFWGADTQYF. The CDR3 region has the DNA TGTGCCAGCAGCTTTTGGGGGGCGGATACGCAGTATTTT.

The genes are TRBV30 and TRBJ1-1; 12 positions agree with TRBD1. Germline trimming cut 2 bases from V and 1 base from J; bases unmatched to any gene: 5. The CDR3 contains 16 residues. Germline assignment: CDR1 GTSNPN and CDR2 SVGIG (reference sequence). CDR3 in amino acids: CAWSIGTGGANTEAFF. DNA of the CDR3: TGTGCCTGGAGTATCGGGACAGGGGGCGCGAACACTGAAGCTTTCTTT. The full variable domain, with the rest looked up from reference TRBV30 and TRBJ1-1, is SQTIHQWPATLVQPVGSPLSLECTVEGTSNPNLYWYRQAAGRGLQLLFYSVGIGQISSEVPQNLSASRPQDRQFILSSKKLLLSDSGFYLCAWSIGTGGANTEAFFGQGTRLTVV.

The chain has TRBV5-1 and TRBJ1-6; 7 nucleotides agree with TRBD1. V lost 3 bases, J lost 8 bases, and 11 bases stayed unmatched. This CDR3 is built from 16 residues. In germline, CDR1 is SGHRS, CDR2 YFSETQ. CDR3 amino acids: CASSSPAGQTYSPLHF. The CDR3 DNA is TGCGCCAGCAGCTCACCCGCGGGACAGACCTATTCACCCCTCCACTTT. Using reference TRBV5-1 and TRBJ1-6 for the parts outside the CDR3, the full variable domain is KAGVTQTPRYLIKTRGQQVTLSCSPISGHRSVSWYQQTPGQGLQFLFEYFSETQRNKGNFPGRFSGRQFSNSRSEMNVSTLELGDSALYLCASSSPAGQTYSPLHFGNGTRLTVT.

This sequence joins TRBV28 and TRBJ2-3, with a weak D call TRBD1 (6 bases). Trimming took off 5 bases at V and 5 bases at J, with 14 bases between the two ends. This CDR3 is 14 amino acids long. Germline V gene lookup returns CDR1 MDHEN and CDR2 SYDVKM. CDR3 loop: CASSQLQGQDTQYF. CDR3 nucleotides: TGTGCCAGCAGTCAACTACAGGGTCAAGATACGCAGTATTTT.

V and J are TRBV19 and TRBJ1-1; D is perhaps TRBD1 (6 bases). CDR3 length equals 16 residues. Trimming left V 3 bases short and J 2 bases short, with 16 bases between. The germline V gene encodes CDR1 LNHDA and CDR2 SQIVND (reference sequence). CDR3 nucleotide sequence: TGTGCCAGTAGTATCAATCGGCAGGGGCCCAACACTGAAGCTTTCTTT. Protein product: CASSINRQGPNTEAFF.

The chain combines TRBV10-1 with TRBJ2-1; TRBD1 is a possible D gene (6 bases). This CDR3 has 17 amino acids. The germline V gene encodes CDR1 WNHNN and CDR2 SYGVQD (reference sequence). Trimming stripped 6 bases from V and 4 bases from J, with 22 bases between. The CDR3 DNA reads TGCGCCAGCAGCGACCGAGTGAGACAGGTCTTGTACAATGAGCAGTTCTTC. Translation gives CASSDRVRQVLYNEQFF.